This entry features one TCR beta chain sequence. Antigen unknown. The sample is drawn from a study of shared clonotypes between healthy human individuals. The table came from immunoSEQ multiplex PCR; TCRdb's copy has only in-frame clones and leaves some out. The sample includes about 1,500,000 clones, roughly 96% of them seen just once. Findings and caveats of the study: Blood alone was sampled, and tissue repertoires likely differ. Clonotype sharing levels among donors were expected to vary with sequencing depth.

Every donor was a Caucasian adult from Nashville, Tennessee. V shed 11 bases and J shed 5 bases, with 20 bases lying between them. The CDR3 sequence is 14 residues long. The germline CDR1 and CDR2 sequences are SNHLY and FYNNEI. This sequence was found in a man between 25 and 39 years old in good health. The V gene is TRBV2, the J gene TRBJ2-3, with D perhaps TRBD1 (6 bases). Source material: naive CD4+ T cells sorted from blood. The subset denotes: CD45RA+ positively selected. CDR3 DNA sequence: TGTGCCGCTGATCAAACCGGGACACGAGATACGCAGTATTTT. This encodes CAADQTGTRDTQYF.